This T cell receptor (beta chain) comes out of a study of blood T cell repertoires in COVID-19. With V trimmed by 3 bases and J by 7 bases, 3 bases remained unmatched. This CDR3 has 14 residues. Germline V gene data show CDR1 as LNHDA and CDR2 as SQIVND (reference sequence). Per the authors' pipeline: It was from reference gene primer amplification that nucleated cell counts were estimated. TCRdb keeps only in-frame clones here, not all; method: immunoSEQ multiplex PCR. V and J calls and clone size are those listed in that table; D and trimming were worked out from the DNA. The sample has around 30,000 clones, 65% to 70% seen once; the top ten hold roughly a sixth.

The sequenced sample was peripheral blood. This receptor was taken from a human donor in a cohort sampled during active COVID-19. The chain uses TRBV19 and TRBJ1-5; 10 bases are shared with TRBD1. CDR3 region: CASSMTGGEQPQHF. The CDR3 nucleotides read TGTGCCAGTAGTATGACAGGGGGCGAGCAGCCCCAGCATTTT.